This TCR beta chain is from a study of neurological immune-mediated disorders. Findings and caveats of the study: The highest TCR clonal expansion occurred in HTLV-1-associated myelopathy; multiple sclerosis fell below healthy controls.

This clonotype was counted ten times or more. Its antigen is undetermined. The authors produced cDNA by 5'RACE using 10-nucleotide random UMIs. TCRdb recomputed calls from the 5' RACE reads with MiXCR, one row per CDR3 protein. Altogether 25,000 to 35,000 distinct CDR3 sequences are present, roughly 15% being singletons, with the ten largest covering approximately 5%. The CDR3 is 16 amino acids. Germline CDR1 KGHDR, CDR2 SFDVKD. V was pared by 4 bases and J by 4 bases, with 15 bases between. As to time point: technical triplicate 2. The study built sorted libraries from around 1 million CD4+ or CD8+ T cells.

This TCR came from a female donor with HTLV-1-associated myelopathy (HAM/TSP). This chain links TRBV24-1 with TRBJ2-2; D is possibly TRBD1 or TRBD2 (7 bases each). The sample taken for sequencing was CD4+ T cells from blood. The CDR3 reads CATSDPGGGFTGELFF. In DNA form, the CDR3 reads TGTGCCACCAGTGACCCAGGGGGGGGATTCACCGGGGAGCTGTTTTTT.